This T cell receptor (beta chain) was found in a study of T cells expressing NK-cell markers (dated by TCRdb to 2019 to 2021). Turning to the overall study: In sorted CD3+CD56+NKG2C+, CD3+CD56+NKG2C- and CD3+CD56-NKG2C+ T-cell subsets from eight donors, TCR beta-chain repertoires were profiled. Among the eight sequenced donors, only one was HCMV-seronegative, while the other seven were HCMV-seropositive. Randomly selected healthy volunteers, three men and five women, were used as the eight sequenced donors. Libraries were sequenced as 2 x 150 bp reads on Illumina HiSeq 2000/2500, MiSeq or NextSeq.

Notes on this clonotype: Its antigen is unknown.

Sequencer: Illumina HiSeq 2000. TCR beta cDNA libraries were prepared using 5'RACE template switching, which introduced a universal primer site and unique molecular identifiers. cDNA synthesis was primed from the TCR beta constant segment, followed by two successive PCR amplification steps. The original methods were these. MIGEC handled demultiplexing of the reads and grouping by UMI, while MiTCR was used to assemble and quantify clonotypes. To exclude erroneous sequences, only TCR cDNA sequences supported by at least two reads were retained. Downstream repertoire analysis used the tcR package, and clonotypes were matched across fractions by CDR3 nucleotide sequence plus V segment. VDJmatch was used to annotate antigen specificity against VDJdb, with one amino acid substitution in CDR3 allowed. The reads went through TCRdb reprocessing, and each CDR3 protein sequence gets one entry with no DNA. The V and J calls follow TCRdb's processing rather than the paper's. The sample's own table lists under 200,000 distinct CDR3 sequences. The ten largest clones take up approximately 18% of the sample.

A commercial ELISA kit detecting HCMV-specific IgG in serum was used to determine HCMV serostatus. Ficoll density gradient centrifugation was used to isolate peripheral blood mononuclear cells from blood. The CDR3 goes from the cysteine to the phenylalanine over 14 residues. The nucleotide record is missing. The germline V gene specifies SGHRS as CDR1 and YFSETQ as CDR2. Points the paper makes about the study in general: Those dominant clonotypes were again the most abundant among CD3+CD56-NKG2C+ cells in a few donors, at about 25-65%. In roughly 6 donors, the dominant CD3+CD56+NKG2C+ clonotypes ranked among the top 10 CD8+ clonotypes, making up roughly 1.0-7.0% of CD8+ T cells. Whether the expanded NKG2C-expressing T cell clones were specific for HCMV antigens was left unclear.

Sequencing was carried out using blood T cells: a sorted CD56 or NKG2C T cell subset, CD4+ or CD8+ T cells, or bulk PBMC T cells (not recorded which). The TCR sequence derives from a woman aged 18 to 75 in good health. Here the chain combines TRBV5-1 and TRBJ2-2. The CDR3 protein sequence reads: CASSKTTNTGELFF.